The T cell receptor (beta chain) under discussion was sequenced for a study of T cell changes during pregnancy in multiple sclerosis. Produced via immunoSEQ multiplex PCR; TCRdb's table is partial and in-frame only. This table has about 61,000 clones, about 90% appearing once. The V segment lost 0 bases and the J segment 5 bases; nucleotides outside the gene matches: 4. In germline, CDR1 is KGHSH, CDR2 LQKENI. The CDR3 consists of 15 residues. V gene TRBV18 combines with J gene TRBJ1-1; 9 nucleotides match TRBD1. The specimen was peripheral blood, collected in the first trimester of pregnancy. The sequence was obtained from a female donor in good health, enrolled as a control in a pregnancy study. In DNA, the CDR3 is TGTGCCAGCTCACCACCCGGGACAGGGAGAACTGAAGCTTTCTTT. This encodes CASSPPGTGRTEAFF.